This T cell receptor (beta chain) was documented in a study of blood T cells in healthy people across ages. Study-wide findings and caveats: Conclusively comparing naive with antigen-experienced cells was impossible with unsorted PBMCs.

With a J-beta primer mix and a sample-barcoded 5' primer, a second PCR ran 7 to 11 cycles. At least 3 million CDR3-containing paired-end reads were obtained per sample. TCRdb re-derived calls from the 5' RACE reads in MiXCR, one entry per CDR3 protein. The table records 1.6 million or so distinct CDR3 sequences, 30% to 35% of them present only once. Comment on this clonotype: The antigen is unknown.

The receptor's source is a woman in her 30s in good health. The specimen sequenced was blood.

CDR3 coding DNA: TGTGCCAGCAGTTTGGGTGGGGGGGTTCCCCAAGAGACCCAGTACTTC. This translates into CASSLGGGVPQETQYF. This chain uses TRBV12-3 or TRBV12-4 with TRBJ2-5; 7 bases agree with TRBD2. J lost 1 base, V lost 3 bases, and 8 bases had no gene match. The CDR3 has 16 amino acids.